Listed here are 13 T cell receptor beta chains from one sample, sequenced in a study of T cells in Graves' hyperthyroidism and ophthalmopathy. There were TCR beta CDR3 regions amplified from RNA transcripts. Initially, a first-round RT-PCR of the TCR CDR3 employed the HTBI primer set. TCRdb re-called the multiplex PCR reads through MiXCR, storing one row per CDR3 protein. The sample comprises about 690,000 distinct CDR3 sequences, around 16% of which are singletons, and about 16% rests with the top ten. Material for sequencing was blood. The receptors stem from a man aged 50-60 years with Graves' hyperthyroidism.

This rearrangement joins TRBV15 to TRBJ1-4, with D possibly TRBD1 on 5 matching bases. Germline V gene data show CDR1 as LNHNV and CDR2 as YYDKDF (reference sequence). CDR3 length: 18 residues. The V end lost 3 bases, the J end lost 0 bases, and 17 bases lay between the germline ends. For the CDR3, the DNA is TGTGCCACCAGCAGGGGACGCAGGGTTAAATCAACTAATGAAAAACTGTTTTTT. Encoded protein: CATSRGRRVKSTNEKLFF.

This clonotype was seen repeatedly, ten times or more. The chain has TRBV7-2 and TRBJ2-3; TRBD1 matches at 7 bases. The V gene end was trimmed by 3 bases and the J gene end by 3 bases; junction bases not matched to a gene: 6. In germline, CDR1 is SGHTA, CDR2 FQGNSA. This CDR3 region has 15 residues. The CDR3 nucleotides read TGTGCCAGCAGCTTCAGGACAGGAGTGACAGATACGCAGTATTTT. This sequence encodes CASSFRTGVTDTQYF.

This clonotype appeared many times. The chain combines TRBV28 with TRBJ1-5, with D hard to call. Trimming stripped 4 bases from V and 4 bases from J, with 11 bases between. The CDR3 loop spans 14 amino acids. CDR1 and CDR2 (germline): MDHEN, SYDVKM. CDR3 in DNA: TGTGCCAGCAGTTCTGTCATTTGGAATCAGCCCCAGCATTTT. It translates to CASSSVIWNQPQHF.

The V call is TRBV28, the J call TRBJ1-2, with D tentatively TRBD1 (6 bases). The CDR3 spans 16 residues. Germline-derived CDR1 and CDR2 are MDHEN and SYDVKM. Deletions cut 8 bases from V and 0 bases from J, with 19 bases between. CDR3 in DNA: TGTGCCAGCGCAGGGGACACCTCCGCGACTAACTATGGCTACACCTTC. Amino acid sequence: CASAGDTSATNYGYTF.

This chain's CDR3 is CAWAEPGTWGSYEQYF. The CDR3 DNA follows: TGTGCCTGGGCCGAACCTGGAACATGGGGGTCCTACGAGCAGTACTTC. This rearrangement joins TRBV30 to TRBJ2-7; possibly TRBD1 or TRBD2 for D (5 bases each). Trimming removed 5 bases at V and 1 base at J, with 21 bases between. Germline values: CDR1 GTSNPN, CDR2 SVGIG (reference sequence). The CDR3 length is 16 residues.

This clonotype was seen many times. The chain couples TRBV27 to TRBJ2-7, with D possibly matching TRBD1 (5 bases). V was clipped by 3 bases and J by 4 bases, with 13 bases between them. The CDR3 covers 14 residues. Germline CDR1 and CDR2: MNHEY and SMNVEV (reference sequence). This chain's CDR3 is CASSLSRVLYEQYF. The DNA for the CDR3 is TGTGCCAGCAGTTTGTCCAGGGTATTGTACGAGCAGTACTTC.

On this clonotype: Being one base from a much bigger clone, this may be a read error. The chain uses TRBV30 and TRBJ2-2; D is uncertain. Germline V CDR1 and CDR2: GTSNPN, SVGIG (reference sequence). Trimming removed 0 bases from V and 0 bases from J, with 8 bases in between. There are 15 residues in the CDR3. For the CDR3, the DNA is TGTGCCTGGAGTGTACGTCGCGCGAACACCGGGGAGCTGTTTTTT. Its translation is CAWSVRRANTGELFF.

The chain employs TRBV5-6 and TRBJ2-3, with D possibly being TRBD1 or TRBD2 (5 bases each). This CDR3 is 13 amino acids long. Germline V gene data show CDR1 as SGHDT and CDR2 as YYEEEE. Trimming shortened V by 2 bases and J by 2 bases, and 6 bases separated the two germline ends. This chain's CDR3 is CASSFGTTDTQYF. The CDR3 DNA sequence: TGTGCCAGCAGCTTCGGGACCACAGATACGCAGTATTTT. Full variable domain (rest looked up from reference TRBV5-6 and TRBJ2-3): DAGVTQSPTHLIKTRGQQVTLRCSPKSGHDTVSWYQQALGQGPQFIFQYYEEEERQRGNFPDRFSGHQFPNYSSELNVNALLLGDSALYLCASSFGTTDTQYFGPGTRLTVL.

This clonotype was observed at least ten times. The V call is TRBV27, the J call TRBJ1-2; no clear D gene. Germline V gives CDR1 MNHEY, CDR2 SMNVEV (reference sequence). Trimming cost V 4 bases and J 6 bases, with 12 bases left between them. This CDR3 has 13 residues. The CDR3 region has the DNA TGTGCCAGCAGTTGGGCCCGATCTGATGGCTACACCTTC. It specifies CASSWARSDGYTF.

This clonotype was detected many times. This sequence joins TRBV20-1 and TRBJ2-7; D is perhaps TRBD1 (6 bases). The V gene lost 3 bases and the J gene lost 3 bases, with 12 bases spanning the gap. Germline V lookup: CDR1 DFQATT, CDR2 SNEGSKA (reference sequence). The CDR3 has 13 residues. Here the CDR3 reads CSASWDTNYEQYF. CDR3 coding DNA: TGCAGTGCTAGCTGGGACACAAACTACGAGCAGTACTTC.

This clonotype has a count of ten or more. The CDR3 protein is CASSTREAGANVLTF. The CDR3 DNA reads as TGTGCCAGCAGTACTAGGGAGGCTGGGGCCAACGTCCTGACTTTC. This chain uses TRBV28 with TRBJ2-6; D may be TRBD2 (6 bases). Trimming shortened V by 5 bases and J by 2 bases, and 10 bases separated the two germline ends. This CDR3 region has 15 residues. Germline lookup yields CDR1 MDHEN and CDR2 SYDVKM.

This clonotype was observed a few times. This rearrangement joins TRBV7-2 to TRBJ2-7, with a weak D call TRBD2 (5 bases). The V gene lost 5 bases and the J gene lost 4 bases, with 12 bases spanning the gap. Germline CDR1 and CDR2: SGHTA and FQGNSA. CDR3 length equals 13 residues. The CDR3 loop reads CASSPRGIYEQYF. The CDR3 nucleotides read TGTGCCAGCAGCCCTCGGGGTATTTACGAGCAGTACTTC.

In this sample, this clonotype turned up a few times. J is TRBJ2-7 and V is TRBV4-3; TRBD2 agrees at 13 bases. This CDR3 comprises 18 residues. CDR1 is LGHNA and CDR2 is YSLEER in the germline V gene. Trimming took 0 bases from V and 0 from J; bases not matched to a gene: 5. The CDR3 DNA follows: TGCGCCAGCAGCCAAGATCTACTAGCGGGAGGGTCCTCCTACGAGCAGTACTTC. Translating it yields CASSQDLLAGGSSYEQYF.